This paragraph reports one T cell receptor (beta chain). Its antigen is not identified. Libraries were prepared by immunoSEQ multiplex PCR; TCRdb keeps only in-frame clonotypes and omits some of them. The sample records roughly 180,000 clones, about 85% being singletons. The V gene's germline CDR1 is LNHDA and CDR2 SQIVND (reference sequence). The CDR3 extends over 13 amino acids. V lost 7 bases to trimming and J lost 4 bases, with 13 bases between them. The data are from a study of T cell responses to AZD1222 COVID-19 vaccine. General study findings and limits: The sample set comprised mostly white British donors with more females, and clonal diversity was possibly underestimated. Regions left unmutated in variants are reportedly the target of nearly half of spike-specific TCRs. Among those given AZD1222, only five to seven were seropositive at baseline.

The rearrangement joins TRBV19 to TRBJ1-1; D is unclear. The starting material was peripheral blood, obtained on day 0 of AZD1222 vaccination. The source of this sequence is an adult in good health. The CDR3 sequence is CASKDPGGTEAFF. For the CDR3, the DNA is TGTGCCAGTAAAGACCCAGGTGGCACTGAAGCTTTCTTT.